This T cell receptor (beta chain) appears in the sequencing data of a study of shared clonotypes between healthy human individuals. Profiling relied on immunoSEQ multiplex PCR, and the TCRdb table lists in-frame clones only, not all of them. The data contain millions of clones, 85% to 95% of them singletons. The trim removed 3 bases at V and 6 bases at J, leaving 6 bases unmatched. This CDR3 contains 16 residues. Germline assignment: CDR1 SGHTS and CDR2 YDEGEE. Input material: naive CD4+ T cells sorted from blood. Indicated subset: CD45RA+ positively selected. The chain combines TRBV5-8 with TRBJ2-1; TRBD2 agrees at 13 bases. The receptor was isolated from a man aged 18 to 29 in good health. CDR3 sequence reads: CASSSQGLAGVNEQFF. For the CDR3, the DNA is TGTGCCAGCAGCTCGCAAGGACTAGCGGGAGTCAATGAGCAGTTCTTC. Filled out from reference TRBV5-8 and TRBJ2-1, the complete variable domain reads EAGVTQSPTHLIKTRGQQATLRCSPISGHTSVYWYQQALGLGLQFLLWYDEGEERNRGNFPPRFSGRQFPNYSSELNVNALELEDSALYLCASSSQGLAGVNEQFFGPGTRLTVL.